These 32 T cell receptor beta chains originate from one sample sequenced in a study of cytomegalovirus exposure and HLA in healthy donors. Amplification used 60 Vbeta primers and 13 Jbeta primers. TCRdb keeps only in-frame clones here, not all; method: immunoSEQ multiplex PCR. This table holds some 150,000 clones, approximately 80% found once. Sequenced sample: PBMCs. The receptor set was obtained from a man aged 25-45 years in good health and CMV-seropositive.

The V gene is TRBV4-3, the J gene TRBJ2-7; TRBD1 aligns across 8 bases. Germline-derived CDR1 and CDR2 are LGHNA and YSLEER. The CDR3 length is 16 residues. Losses at the gene ends were 0 bases for V and 2 bases for J; bases not matched to a gene: 6. CDR3 coding DNA: TGCGCCAGCAGCCAAGATCGGACAGGGACGACCTACGAGCAGTACTTC. Translation: CASSQDRTGTTYEQYF.

J is TRBJ1-5 and V is TRBV15, with 9 nucleotides matching TRBD1. The germline CDR1 and CDR2 sequences are LNHNV and YYDKDF (reference sequence). The ends lost 0 bases at V and 9 bases at J; junction bases unmatched: 6. The length of the CDR3 is 15 residues. The CDR3, as DNA: TGTGCCACCAGCAGAGATCGGGGACAGGGCCGGCCCCAGCATTTT. It is translated as CATSRDRGQGRPQHF.

The rearrangement links TRBV19 to TRBJ1-6; tentative D call: TRBD1 (5 bases). The germline V gene has CDR1 LNHDA and CDR2 SQIVND (reference sequence). This CDR3 comprises 15 residues. V lost 2 bases, J lost 8 bases, and 13 bases lay in between. As DNA, the CDR3 is TGTGCCAGTAGTATACGGGGGGGGTTGGATTCACCCCTCCACTTT. This sequence encodes CASSIRGGLDSPLHF.

The rearrangement uses TRBV9 and TRBJ2-7, with 8 bases lining up with TRBD2. The CDR3 runs 14 residues. Germline trimming cut 4 bases from V and 5 bases from J; bases unmatched to any gene: 8. CDR1 and CDR2 from the germline V gene are SGDLS and YYNGEE. The CDR3 region has the DNA TGTGCCAGCAGCCCCGGGGGGGGCGCCGACGAGCAGTACTTC. As protein: CASSPGGGADEQYF.

This chain links TRBV7-9 with TRBJ2-5; TRBD1 agrees at 7 bases. CDR1 SEHNR and CDR2 FQNEAQ come from the germline V gene (reference sequence). V shed 2 bases and J 5 bases; nucleotides not matched to a gene: 8. There are 15 residues in the CDR3. CDR3 nucleotide sequence: TGTGCCAGCAGCTTAAAAACAGGGGCTCGCGAGACCCAGTACTTC. Its protein product is CASSLKTGARETQYF. The variable domain in full, completed from reference TRBV7-9 and TRBJ2-5, reads DTGVSQNPRHKITKRGQNVTFRCDPISEHNRLYWYRQTLGQGPEFLTYFQNEAQLEKSRLLSDRFSAERPKGSFSTLEIQRTEQGDSAMYLCASSLKTGARETQYFGPGTRLLVL.

The J gene is TRBJ2-3, the V gene TRBV18; perhaps TRBD2 as D (5 bases). Trimming removed 3 bases at V and 3 bases at J, with 16 bases between. The germline V gene has CDR1 KGHSH and CDR2 LQKENI. This CDR3 contains 16 residues. The CDR3 protein is CASSPSTGKDTDTQYF. The DNA of the CDR3 is TGTGCCAGCTCACCGTCGACCGGGAAGGATACAGATACGCAGTATTTT.

The rearrangement links TRBV4-1 to TRBJ2-5; 8 bases match TRBD1. CDR1 MGHRA and CDR2 YSYEKL come from the germline V gene. J gave up 5 bases and V 4 bases, and 12 bases lay outside the gene matches. The CDR3 length is 16 residues. CDR3 coding DNA: TGCGCCAGCAGCCTCGGGGGCCGGACAGGGTTGGAGACCCAGTACTTC. Translating it yields CASSLGGRTGLETQYF.

The chain uses TRBV7-2 and TRBJ1-6, with 8 positions matching TRBD1. There are 15 residues in the CDR3. Germline-derived CDR1 and CDR2 are SGHTA and FQGNSA. The ends lost 5 bases at V and 7 bases at J; junction bases unmatched: 7. DNA of the CDR3: TGTGCCAGCAGCGACCGACAGGGGTTGAATTCACCCCTCCACTTT. Translated, it gives CASSDRQGLNSPLHF.

The chain couples TRBV10-1 to TRBJ2-6; TRBD2 agrees at 10 bases. The CDR3 is made up of 18 amino acids. The junction had 4 bases not matched to a gene; V was cut back by 1 base and J by 1 base. Looked up from germline, CDR1 is WNHNN and CDR2 is SYGVQD (reference sequence). The CDR3 sequence: CASSEFVAGGSGANVLTF. The DNA for the CDR3 is TGCGCCAGCAGTGAGTTTGTAGCGGGGGGATCTGGGGCCAACGTCCTGACTTTC.

The chain links TRBV7-9 to TRBJ1-1; D ambiguous. CDR1 SEHNR and CDR2 FQNEAQ come from the germline V gene (reference sequence). Between the trimmed V and J ends, which lost 0 bases and 6 bases, there was a span of 11 bases. CDR3 length: 14 amino acids. The CDR3 here is CASSLAQHNSEAFF. CDR3 coding DNA: TGTGCCAGCAGCTTAGCACAGCACAACTCTGAAGCTTTCTTT.

This clone was seen repeatedly, ten times or more. This chain joins TRBV6-1 and TRBJ1-6; 7 bases align to TRBD1. CDR3 size: 14 residues. Germline trimming cut 3 bases from V and 11 bases from J; bases unmatched to any gene: 7. Per germline, CDR1 MNHNS and CDR2 SASEGT. DNA for the CDR3: TGTGCCAGCAGTGAGCAAGGGGGCGAGGCACCCCTCCACTTT. As protein: CASSEQGGEAPLHF.

The chain uses TRBV6-1 and TRBJ1-1; 10 bases align to TRBD1. The CDR3 runs 13 residues. V shed 7 bases, J shed 8 bases, and the junction held 7 bases outside the gene matches. Germline V CDR1 and CDR2: MNHNS, SASEGT. DNA of the CDR3: TGTGCCAGCAAGAGACAGGGGGCGGCCGAAGCTTTCTTT. Encoded protein: CASKRQGAAEAFF.

The chain links TRBV2 to TRBJ2-3; 9 bases line up with TRBD1. Germline V gene sequence: CDR1 SNHLY, CDR2 FYNNEI. V lost 6 bases, J lost 5 bases, and 6 bases stayed unmatched. The CDR3 extends over 14 amino acids. This chain's CDR3 is CASRGQGPGDTQYF. In DNA form, the CDR3 reads TGTGCCAGCAGAGGACAGGGGCCGGGAGATACGCAGTATTTT.

V gene TRBV18 combines with J gene TRBJ2-3, with D possibly TRBD2 on 6 matching bases. The CDR3 consists of 13 residues. V lost 2 bases and J 5 bases, leaving 8 bases between the germline ends. Germline CDR1 reads KGHSH; CDR2 reads LQKENI. The CDR3 loop is CASSPWEEDTQYF. The CDR3 nucleotides read TGTGCCAGCTCACCATGGGAGGAAGATACGCAGTATTTT.

This chain links TRBV5-1 with TRBJ1-4; D unclear. This CDR3 spans 16 amino acids. Germline CDR1 reads SGHRS; CDR2 reads YFSETQ. With 0 bases removed from V and 0 bases from J, the gap between germline ends came to 9 bases. The CDR3 DNA is TGCGCCAGCAGCTTGGCCGTCACTGCAACTAATGAAAAACTGTTTTTT. Translation gives CASSLAVTATNEKLFF.

The rearrangement links TRBV12-5 to TRBJ1-3, with D perhaps TRBD1 (6 bases). From germline, CDR1 is LGHNT and CDR2 FRNRAP. The V and J ends lost 3 bases and 4 bases respectively, with 10 bases between them. The CDR3 runs 14 residues. CDR3 DNA: TGTGCTAGTGGTTTCGCAGGGGTAGGAAACACCATATATTTT. Encoded protein: CASGFAGVGNTIYF.

The V gene is TRBV6-5, the J gene TRBJ1-5, with D unresolved. Trimming left V 2 bases short and J 8 bases short, with 13 bases between. Germline-derived CDR1 and CDR2 are MNHEY and SVGAGI. CDR3 length: 14 residues. This CDR3 reads CASSYVWTAEPQHF. The CDR3, as DNA: TGTGCCAGCAGTTACGTGTGGACTGCTGAGCCCCAGCATTTT.

This clone was picked up a small number of times. This sequence joins TRBV19 and TRBJ1-1, with 11 positions matching TRBD1. Germline lookup yields CDR1 LNHDA and CDR2 SQIVND (reference sequence). The CDR3 sequence is 17 residues long. The junction had 8 bases not matched to a gene; V was cut back by 4 bases and J by 1 base. CDR3 DNA sequence: TGTGCCAGTAGTACCTGGACAGGGGGCTTCGGGAACACTGAAGCTTTCTTT. Amino acids: CASSTWTGGFGNTEAFF. The variable domain in full, with the rest retrieved from reference TRBV19 and TRBJ1-1, is DGGITQSPKYLFRKEGQNVTLSCEQNLNHDAMYWYRQDPGQGLRLIYYSQIVNDFQKGDIAEGYSVSREKKESFPLTVTSAQKNPTAFYLCASSTWTGGFGNTEAFFGQGTRLTVV.

The chain is built from TRBV7-9 and TRBJ2-1, with 12 bases lining up with TRBD2. The CDR3 has 14 amino acids. The germline gives CDR1 SEHNR, CDR2 FQNEAQ (reference sequence). The V segment lost 8 bases and the J segment 8 bases; nucleotides outside the gene matches: 7. This CDR3 reads CASGLAGGPHEQFF. For the CDR3, the DNA is TGTGCCAGCGGTCTAGCGGGGGGGCCGCATGAGCAGTTCTTC.

This chain links TRBV4-1 with TRBJ2-7, with unresolved D. This CDR3 region has 14 residues. The V gene lost 0 bases and the J gene lost 5 bases, with 11 bases spanning the gap. Germline CDR1 MGHRA, CDR2 YSYEKL. The CDR3 DNA sequence: TGCGCCAGCAGCCAAGATCGGGTGGGTAACGAGCAGTACTTC. This codes for CASSQDRVGNEQYF.

This chain connects TRBV7-9 to TRBJ2-7; TRBD2 aligns across 15 bases. CDR3 length equals 15 residues. In germline, CDR1 is SEHNR, CDR2 FQNEAQ (reference sequence). After removal of 11 bases from V and 4 bases from J, the junction contained 9 bases not matched to a gene. As DNA, the CDR3 is TGTGCCGGCTTAGGACTAGCGGGGGGGCGGTACGAGCAGTACTTC. Its translation is CAGLGLAGGRYEQYF.

This chain uses TRBV4-2 with TRBJ2-2; 7 nucleotides agree with TRBD1. CDR3 length: 18 residues. Germline CDR1 is LGHNA and CDR2 is YNFKEQ. V shed 2 bases and J 0 bases; nucleotides not matched to a gene: 9. This chain's CDR3 is CASSQPDRRPANTGELFF. Here the CDR3 DNA reads TGTGCCAGCAGCCAACCGGACAGGAGACCTGCGAACACCGGGGAGCTGTTTTTT.

The genes are TRBV9 and TRBJ1-5, with 9 bases identical to TRBD1. Germline values: CDR1 SGDLS, CDR2 YYNGEE. The CDR3 spans 14 residues. V shed 7 bases, J shed 3 bases, and the junction held 5 bases outside the gene matches. CDR3 sequence: CASGRTGDNQPQHF. Here the CDR3 DNA reads TGTGCCAGCGGACGGACAGGGGACAATCAGCCCCAGCATTTT.

The chain uses TRBV10-3 and TRBJ2-6; perhaps TRBD2 as D (6 bases). V was pared by 2 bases and J by 0 bases, with 11 bases between. CDR1 ENHRY and CDR2 SYGVKD come from the germline V gene. The CDR3 runs to 17 residues. CDR3 coding DNA: TGTGCCATCAGTGAGCGGGGACTGATCTCTGGGGCCAACGTCCTGACTTTC. Amino acids: CAISERGLISGANVLTF.

This rearrangement joins TRBV2 to TRBJ2-4; TRBD2 agrees at 8 bases. The trim removed 7 bases at V and 3 bases at J, leaving 5 bases unmatched. The CDR3 has 14 amino acids. Germline loops: CDR1 SNHLY, CDR2 FYNNEI. CDR3 sequence reads: CASNAGGGKNIQYF. The CDR3 DNA is TGTGCCAGCAACGCGGGGGGTGGCAAAAACATTCAGTACTTC.

The V call is TRBV29-1, the J call TRBJ2-3, with 10 bases lining up with TRBD1. V shed 6 bases, J shed 4 bases, and the junction held 4 bases outside the gene matches. CDR3 size: 13 residues. The germline gives CDR1 SQVTM, CDR2 ANQGSEA. The CDR3 coding sequence is TGCAGCGTGGACAGGGGGATCGCAGATACGCAGTATTTT. It codes for CSVDRGIADTQYF.

The rearrangement joins TRBV27 to TRBJ1-2, with TRBD1 matching 7 bases. This CDR3 region has 13 residues. V shed 4 bases and J 6 bases; nucleotides not matched to a gene: 5. Germline V CDR1 and CDR2: MNHEY, SMNVEV (reference sequence). CDR3 in DNA: TGTGCCAGCAGTTACGCGACAGGGCATGGCTACACCTTC. It is translated as CASSYATGHGYTF.

The V and J genes are TRBV28 and TRBJ2-3; tentatively, D is TRBD1 (6 bases). The germline V gene has CDR1 MDHEN and CDR2 SYDVKM. V was pared by 5 bases and J by 0 bases, with 18 bases between. The CDR3 totals 17 residues. This CDR3 is CASSPPKGTPSTDTQYF. CDR3 sequence (DNA): TGTGCCAGCAGTCCGCCCAAGGGGACACCCAGCACAGATACGCAGTATTTT.

This chain connects TRBV6-5 to TRBJ1-2; D possibly corresponds to TRBD1 (5 bases). Germline-derived CDR1 and CDR2 are MNHEY and SVGAGI. V dropped 2 bases and J dropped 4 bases, with 11 bases sitting between them. This CDR3 has 14 amino acids. CDR3 nucleotide sequence: TGTGCCAGCAGTTACGACAGTTCAACCTATGGCTACACCTTC. Translation gives CASSYDSSTYGYTF.

The V gene is TRBV4-1, the J gene TRBJ2-7, with TRBD1 matching 8 bases. V shed 4 bases, J shed 4 bases, and the junction held 6 bases outside the gene matches. In germline, CDR1 is MGHRA, CDR2 YSYEKL. This CDR3 is 14 amino acids long. The CDR3 DNA is TGCGCCAGCAGCCTGGGACAGGATGCGTACGAGCAGTACTTC. It translates to CASSLGQDAYEQYF.

The V and J genes are TRBV6-1 and TRBJ2-7; a possible D gene is TRBD1 (6 bases). The CDR3 spans 16 residues. The germline gives CDR1 MNHNS, CDR2 SASEGT. Between the trimmed V and J ends, which lost 2 bases and 2 bases, there was a span of 16 bases. The CDR3 protein is CASSEIFTGWPYEQYF. CDR3 in DNA: TGTGCCAGCAGTGAAATCTTTACAGGGTGGCCCTACGAGCAGTACTTC.

The chain has TRBV27 and TRBJ2-7; 7 nucleotides line up with TRBD1. The CDR3 length is 15 residues. Germline CDR1 is MNHEY and CDR2 is SMNVEV (reference sequence). J lost 0 bases, V lost 3 bases, and 5 bases had no gene match. The CDR3 DNA sequence: TGTGCCAGCAGTTTTATCGACAGGGTCTCCTACGAGCAGTACTTC. Translating it yields CASSFIDRVSYEQYF.